Here is one T cell receptor (beta chain) with its context. Original analysis: Researchers report that nucleated cell counts were estimated from reference gene primer amplification. Only in-frame clones appear in the TCRdb table, and some are missing; sequencing was by immunoSEQ multiplex PCR. V and J calls plus clone size are reproduced from that table; the DNA served to infer D and trimming. This sample yields 70,000 to 80,000 clones, of which approximately 86% are seen a single time; 9.5% to 15% belongs to the top ten. The data stem from a study of blood T cell repertoires in COVID-19. Looking at the study overall: COVID-19 samples, acute and convalescent, were from the United States, Italy and Spain. PBMCs, B-cell-depleted T cells, or T cells were the source of the cDNA or gDNA that made up the material.

The sequenced sample was peripheral blood. The sequence derives from a human donor in a cohort sampled during active COVID-19.

In DNA, the CDR3 is TGTGCTAGTGGCTCAGGGGGCTCTAATGAAAAACTGTTTTTT. It specifies CASGSGGSNEKLFF. The rearrangement links TRBV12-5 to TRBJ1-4, with 8 positions matching TRBD1. Per the germline V gene, CDR1 is LGHNT and CDR2 is FRNRAP. The CDR3 consists of 14 residues. V lost 6 bases to trimming and J lost 3 bases; unmatched junction nucleotides: 3.